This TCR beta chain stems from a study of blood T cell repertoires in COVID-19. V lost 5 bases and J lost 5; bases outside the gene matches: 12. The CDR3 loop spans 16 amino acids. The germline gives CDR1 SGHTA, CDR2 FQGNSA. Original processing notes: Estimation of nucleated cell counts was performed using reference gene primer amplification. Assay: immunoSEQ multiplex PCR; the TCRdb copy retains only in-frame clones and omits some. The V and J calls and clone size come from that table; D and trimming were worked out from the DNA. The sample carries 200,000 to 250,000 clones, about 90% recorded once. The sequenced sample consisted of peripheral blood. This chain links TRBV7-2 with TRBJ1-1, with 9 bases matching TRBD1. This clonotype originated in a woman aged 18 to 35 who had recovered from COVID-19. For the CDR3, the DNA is TGTGCCAGCAGCCTCGCACGGACAGGGGAGGGGACTGAAGCTTTCTTT. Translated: CASSLARTGEGTEAFF.